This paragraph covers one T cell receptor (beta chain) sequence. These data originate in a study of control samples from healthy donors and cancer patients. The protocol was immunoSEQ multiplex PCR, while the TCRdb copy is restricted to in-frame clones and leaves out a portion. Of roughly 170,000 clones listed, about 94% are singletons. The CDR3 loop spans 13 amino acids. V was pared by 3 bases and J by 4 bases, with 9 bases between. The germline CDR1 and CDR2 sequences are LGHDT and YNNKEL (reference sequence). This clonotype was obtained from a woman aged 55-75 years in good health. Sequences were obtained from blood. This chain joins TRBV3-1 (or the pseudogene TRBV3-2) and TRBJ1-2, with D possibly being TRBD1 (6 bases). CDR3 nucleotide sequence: TGTGCCAGCAGCCAGGGACATCCCTATGGCTACACCTTC. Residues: CASSQGHPYGYTF.